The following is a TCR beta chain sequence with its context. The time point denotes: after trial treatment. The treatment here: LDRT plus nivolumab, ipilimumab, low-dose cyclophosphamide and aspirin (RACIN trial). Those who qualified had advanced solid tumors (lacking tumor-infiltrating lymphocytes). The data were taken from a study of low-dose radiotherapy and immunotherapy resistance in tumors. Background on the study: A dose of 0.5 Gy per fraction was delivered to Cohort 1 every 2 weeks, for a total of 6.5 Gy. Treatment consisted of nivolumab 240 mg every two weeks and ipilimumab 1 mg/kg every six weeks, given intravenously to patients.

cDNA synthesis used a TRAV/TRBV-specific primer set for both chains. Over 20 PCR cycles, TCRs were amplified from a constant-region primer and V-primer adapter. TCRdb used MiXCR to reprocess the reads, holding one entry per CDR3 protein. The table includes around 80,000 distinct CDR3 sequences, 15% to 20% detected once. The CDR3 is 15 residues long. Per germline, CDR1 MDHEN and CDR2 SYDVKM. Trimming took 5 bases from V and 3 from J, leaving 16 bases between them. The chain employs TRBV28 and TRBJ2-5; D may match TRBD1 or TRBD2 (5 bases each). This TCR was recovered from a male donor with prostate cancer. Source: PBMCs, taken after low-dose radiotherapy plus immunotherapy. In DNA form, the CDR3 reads TGTGCCAGCAGTCCGCGACTCCAGGGAGAAGAGACCCAGTACTTC. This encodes CASSPRLQGEETQYF.